A selection of T cell receptor beta chains follows, all from one sample in a study of blood T cell repertoires in COVID-19. The assay was immunoSEQ multiplex PCR, and TCRdb's table has in-frame clones only and misses some. The sample records about 140,000 clones, over 70% being singletons. The specimen sequenced was peripheral blood. The origin of the receptors is a man aged 50-59 years with active or convalescent COVID-19. The CDR3 runs from the conserved cysteine through the conserved F or W. A D gene is named only where the DNA matches it firmly. Clone size is shown for a subset of rows, as once, few, many or a class of expanded clone.

abundance	d_gene	v_gene	j_gene	CDR3aa	CDR3nt
NA	NA	TRBV2	TRBJ2-1	CASSEALGQPYNEQFF	TGTGCCAGCAGTGAAGCGCTCGGACAGCCCTACAATGAGCAGTTCTTC
NA	NA	TRBV4-2	TRBJ2-3	CASSQEWRVETDTQYF	TGTGCCAGCAGCCAAGAATGGCGGGTGGAGACAGATACGCAGTATTTT
NA	TRBD2	TRBV5-1	TRBJ2-5	CASSFSGTSGTVYF	TGCGCCAGCAGCTTCTCCGGGACTAGCGGGACCGTGTACTTC
NA	TRBD1	TRBV18	TRBJ1-5	CASSRDRASNQPQHF	TGTGCCAGCTCTCGCGACAGGGCCTCCAATCAGCCCCAGCATTTT
NA	TRBD2	TRBV29-1	TRBJ2-1	CSVEVLAGTYNEQFF	TGCAGCGTTGAAGTACTAGCGGGAACCTACAATGAGCAGTTCTTC
NA	TRBD2	TRBV9	TRBJ2-5	CASSVAGDVETQYF	TGTGCCAGCAGCGTTGCGGGAGACGTGGAGACCCAGTACTTC
NA	NA	TRBV12-3/TRBV12-4	TRBJ2-7	CATRQVGYEQYF	TGTGCCACCCGTCAGGTGGGCTACGAGCAGTACTTC
once	NA	TRBV19	TRBJ1-5	CASSISGQVNQPQHF	TGTGCCAGTAGTATCTCAGGGCAGGTCAATCAGCCCCAGCATTTT
NA	NA	TRBV2	TRBJ2-1	CASGRDYNEQFF	TGTGCCAGCGGGCGGGATTACAATGAGCAGTTCTTC
NA	TRBD1	TRBV7-8	TRBJ1-5	CASSSLGTGARQPQHF	TGTGCCAGCAGCTCACTAGGGACAGGGGCGAGGCAGCCCCAGCATTTT
NA	NA	TRBV9	TRBJ1-2	CASSVGGGGSHGYTF	TGTGCCAGCAGCGTAGGAGGGGGGGGTTCCCATGGCTACACCTTC
NA	NA	TRBV11-2	TRBJ2-1	CASSPQGAGDEQFF	TGTGCCAGCAGCCCCCAGGGGGCGGGGGATGAGCAGTTCTTC
NA	NA	TRBV7-3	TRBJ1-1	CASSRQANTEAFF	TGTGCCAGCAGTCGACAGGCGAACACTGAAGCTTTCTTT
few	NA	TRBV28	TRBJ1-2	CASSSGYLDYGYTF	TGTGCCAGCAGTTCCGGTTACTTGGACTATGGCTACACCTTC
NA	TRBD1	TRBV18	TRBJ1-2	CASSPPGQTRYGYTF	TGTGCCAGCTCACCACCGGGACAGACGCGCTATGGCTACACCTTC
NA	NA	TRBV7-8	TRBJ1-4	CASSLGTLTNEKLFF	TGTGCCAGCAGCTTAGGGACACTAACTAATGAAAAACTGTTTTTT
NA	NA	TRBV11-2	TRBJ1-1	CASSLNRGYTEAFF	TGTGCCAGCAGCTTAAATAGGGGATACACTGAAGCTTTCTTT
NA	NA	TRBV19	TRBJ1-5	CASTVDRNQPQHF	TGTGCCAGTACTGTGGACAGAAATCAGCCCCAGCATTTT
once	TRBD2	TRBV7-2	TRBJ2-7	CASSQRGVSSYEQYF	TGTGCCAGCAGCCAGCGGGGGGTTAGCTCCTACGAGCAGTACTTC
NA	NA	TRBV7-3	TRBJ1-1	CASSLTPLNTEAFF	TGTGCCAGCAGCTTGACACCGCTGAACACTGAAGCTTTCTTT
NA	NA	TRBV19	TRBJ2-1	CASSMTGASPSSYNEQFF	TGTGCCAGTAGTATGACAGGAGCGTCCCCGAGCTCCTACAATGAGCAGTTCTTC
NA	NA	TRBV28	TRBJ1-2	CASSAGVYYGYTF	TGTGCCAGCAGTGCAGGGGTATACTATGGCTACACCTTC
few	NA	TRBV3-1/TRBV3-2	TRBJ1-1	CASSQVGVGTEAFF	TGTGCCAGCAGCCAAGTCGGGGTGGGCACTGAAGCTTTCTTT
NA	NA	TRBV7-8	TRBJ2-1	CASSPTVRGVPYNEQFF	TGTGCCAGCAGTCCTACAGTAAGGGGTGTACCCTACAATGAGCAGTTCTTC
NA	TRBD1	TRBV28	TRBJ1-1	CASSFPTLQGAGNTEAFF	TGTGCCAGCAGTTTCCCAACCCTCCAGGGGGCGGGGAACACTGAAGCTTTCTTT
NA	NA	TRBV2	TRBJ1-1	CASSDRGSTEAFF	TGTGCCAGCAGTGACCGGGGGAGCACTGAAGCTTTCTTT
NA	NA	TRBV11-3	TRBJ2-2	CASSLVEGDGELFF	TGTGCCAGCAGCTTAGTTGAGGGAGACGGGGAGCTGTTTTTT
few	NA	TRBV10-3	TRBJ1-1	CAIGFEVAFF	TGTGCCATCGGCTTTGAAGTGGCTTTCTTT
NA	NA	TRBV5-3	TRBJ2-7	CARIATLLAPVEQYF	TGTGCCAGAATCGCAACTTTACTAGCTCCGGTCGAGCAGTACTTC
NA	NA	TRBV5-1	TRBJ1-6	CASSQAQIHNSPLHF	TGCGCCAGCAGCCAAGCACAGATCCATAATTCACCCCTCCACTTT
once	TRBD2	TRBV7-3	TRBJ2-7	CASSNNGEGYEQYF	TGTGCCAGCAGCAACAATGGGGAGGGCTACGAGCAGTACTTC
once	NA	TRBV19	TRBJ1-3	CASSILLEAGNTIYF	TGTGCCAGTAGTATTCTATTAGAAGCTGGAAACACCATATATTTT
NA	NA	TRBV5-1	TRBJ2-5	CASSWTTQETQYF	TGCGCCAGCAGCTGGACTACTCAAGAGACCCAGTACTTC